The entry that follows covers one T cell receptor (beta chain) sequence. Its antigen is currently unknown. The entry originates in a study of graft-versus-host responses after intestinal transplantation. Overall study: Recipients had multivisceral, liver-intestinal, or isolated intestinal transplants. Uniformly, recipients were administered anti-thymocyte globulin induction with subsequent tacrolimus and steroids for three to four years.

Trimming shortened V by 5 bases and J by 5 bases, and 15 bases separated the two germline ends. CDR3 length: 14 amino acids. CDR1 is MNHEY, CDR2 SMNVEV, per germline (reference sequence). Findings and caveats of the study: There were GvH clones found in recipient marrow, and some of them appeared first in ileum or blood.

Clones were sequenced by immunoSEQ multiplex PCR, and TCRdb holds only the in-frame ones, with some missing. The table lists fewer than 25,000 clones, 70% to 90% of them singletons. The source material was PBMCs, sampled around 460 days after intestinal transplant. The chain couples TRBV27 to TRBJ1-2; weak D call: TRBD1 (6 bases). This TCR was sampled from a human patient who received an intestinal transplant, so some T cells may come from the graft donor. The CDR3 bases are TGTGCCAGCAGTACAGGGCTTCAGGGGTATGGCTACACCTTC. Residues: CASSTGLQGYGYTF.